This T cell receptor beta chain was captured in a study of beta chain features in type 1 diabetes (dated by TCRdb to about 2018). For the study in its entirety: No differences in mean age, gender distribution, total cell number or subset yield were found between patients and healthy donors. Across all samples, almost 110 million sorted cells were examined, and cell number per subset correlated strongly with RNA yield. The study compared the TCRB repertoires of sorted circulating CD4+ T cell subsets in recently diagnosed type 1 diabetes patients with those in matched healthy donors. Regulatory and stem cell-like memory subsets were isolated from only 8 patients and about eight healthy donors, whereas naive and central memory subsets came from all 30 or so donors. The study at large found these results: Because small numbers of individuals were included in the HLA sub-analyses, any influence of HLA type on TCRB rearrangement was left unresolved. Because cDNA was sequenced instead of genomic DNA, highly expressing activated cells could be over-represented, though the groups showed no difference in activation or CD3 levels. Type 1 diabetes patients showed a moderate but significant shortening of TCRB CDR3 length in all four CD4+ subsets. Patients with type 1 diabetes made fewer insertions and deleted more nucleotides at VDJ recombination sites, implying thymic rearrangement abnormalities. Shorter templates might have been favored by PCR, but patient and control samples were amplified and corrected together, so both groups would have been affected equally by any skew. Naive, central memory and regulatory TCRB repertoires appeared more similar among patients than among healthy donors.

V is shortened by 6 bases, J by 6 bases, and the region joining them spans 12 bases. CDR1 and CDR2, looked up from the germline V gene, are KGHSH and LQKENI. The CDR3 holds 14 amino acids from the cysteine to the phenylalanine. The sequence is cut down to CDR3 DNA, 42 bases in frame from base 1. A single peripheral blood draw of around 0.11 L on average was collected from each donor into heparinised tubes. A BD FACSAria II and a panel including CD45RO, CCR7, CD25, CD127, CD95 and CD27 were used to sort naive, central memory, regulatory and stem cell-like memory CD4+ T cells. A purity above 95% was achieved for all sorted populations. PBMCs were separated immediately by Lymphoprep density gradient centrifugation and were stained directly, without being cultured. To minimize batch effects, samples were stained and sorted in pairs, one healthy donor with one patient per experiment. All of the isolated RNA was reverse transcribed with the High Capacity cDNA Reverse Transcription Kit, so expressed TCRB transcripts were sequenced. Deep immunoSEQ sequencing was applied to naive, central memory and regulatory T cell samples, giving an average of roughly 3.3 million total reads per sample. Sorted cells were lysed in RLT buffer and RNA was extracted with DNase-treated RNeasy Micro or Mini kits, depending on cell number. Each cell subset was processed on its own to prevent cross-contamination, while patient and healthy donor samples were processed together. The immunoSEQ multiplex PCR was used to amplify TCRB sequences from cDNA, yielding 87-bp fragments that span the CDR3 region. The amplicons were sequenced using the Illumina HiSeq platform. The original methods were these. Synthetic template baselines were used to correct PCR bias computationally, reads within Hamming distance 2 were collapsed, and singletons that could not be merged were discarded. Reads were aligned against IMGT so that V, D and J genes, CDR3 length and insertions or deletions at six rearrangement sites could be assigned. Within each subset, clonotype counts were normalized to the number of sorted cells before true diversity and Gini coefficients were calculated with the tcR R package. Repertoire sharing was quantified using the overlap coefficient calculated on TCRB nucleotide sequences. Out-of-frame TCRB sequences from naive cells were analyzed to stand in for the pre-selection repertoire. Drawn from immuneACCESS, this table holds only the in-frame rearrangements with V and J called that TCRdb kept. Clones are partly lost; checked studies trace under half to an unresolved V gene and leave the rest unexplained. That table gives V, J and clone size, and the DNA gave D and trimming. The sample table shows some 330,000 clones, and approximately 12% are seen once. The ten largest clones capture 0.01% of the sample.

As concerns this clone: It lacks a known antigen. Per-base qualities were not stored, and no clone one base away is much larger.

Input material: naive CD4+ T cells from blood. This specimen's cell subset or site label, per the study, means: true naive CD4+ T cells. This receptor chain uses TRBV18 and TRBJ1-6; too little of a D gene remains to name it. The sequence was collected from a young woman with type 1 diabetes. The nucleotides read TGTGCCAGCTCCGCCGGGAACCTTAATTCACCCCTCCACTTT. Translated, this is CASSAGNLNSPLHF.